This T cell receptor beta chain was captured in a study of blood T cells in healthy people across ages. Regarding the study as a whole: The study lacked donor CMV status, which possibly confounded expanded clonotype changes.

Donors ranged from 6 to 90 years old and were healthy Caucasians in Russia. A second roughly 6 to 12 cycle PCR used barcoded and J-beta primers. TCRdb re-called the 5' RACE reads through MiXCR, storing one row per CDR3 protein. The table has 700,000 to 850,000 distinct CDR3 sequences, 50% to 65% seen once. As regards this clonotype: Antigen specificity is unknown.

This TCR was recovered from an elderly man in good health. Material: blood.

CDR3 sequence: CASSTRIRGYTF. In DNA form, the CDR3 reads TGTGCCAGCAGTACTCGGATTCGTGGCTACACCTTC. The chain couples TRBV12-3 or TRBV12-4 to TRBJ1-2; D is uncertain. Between the trimmed V and J ends, which lost 5 bases and 7 bases, there was a span of 11 bases. CDR3 size: 12 residues.